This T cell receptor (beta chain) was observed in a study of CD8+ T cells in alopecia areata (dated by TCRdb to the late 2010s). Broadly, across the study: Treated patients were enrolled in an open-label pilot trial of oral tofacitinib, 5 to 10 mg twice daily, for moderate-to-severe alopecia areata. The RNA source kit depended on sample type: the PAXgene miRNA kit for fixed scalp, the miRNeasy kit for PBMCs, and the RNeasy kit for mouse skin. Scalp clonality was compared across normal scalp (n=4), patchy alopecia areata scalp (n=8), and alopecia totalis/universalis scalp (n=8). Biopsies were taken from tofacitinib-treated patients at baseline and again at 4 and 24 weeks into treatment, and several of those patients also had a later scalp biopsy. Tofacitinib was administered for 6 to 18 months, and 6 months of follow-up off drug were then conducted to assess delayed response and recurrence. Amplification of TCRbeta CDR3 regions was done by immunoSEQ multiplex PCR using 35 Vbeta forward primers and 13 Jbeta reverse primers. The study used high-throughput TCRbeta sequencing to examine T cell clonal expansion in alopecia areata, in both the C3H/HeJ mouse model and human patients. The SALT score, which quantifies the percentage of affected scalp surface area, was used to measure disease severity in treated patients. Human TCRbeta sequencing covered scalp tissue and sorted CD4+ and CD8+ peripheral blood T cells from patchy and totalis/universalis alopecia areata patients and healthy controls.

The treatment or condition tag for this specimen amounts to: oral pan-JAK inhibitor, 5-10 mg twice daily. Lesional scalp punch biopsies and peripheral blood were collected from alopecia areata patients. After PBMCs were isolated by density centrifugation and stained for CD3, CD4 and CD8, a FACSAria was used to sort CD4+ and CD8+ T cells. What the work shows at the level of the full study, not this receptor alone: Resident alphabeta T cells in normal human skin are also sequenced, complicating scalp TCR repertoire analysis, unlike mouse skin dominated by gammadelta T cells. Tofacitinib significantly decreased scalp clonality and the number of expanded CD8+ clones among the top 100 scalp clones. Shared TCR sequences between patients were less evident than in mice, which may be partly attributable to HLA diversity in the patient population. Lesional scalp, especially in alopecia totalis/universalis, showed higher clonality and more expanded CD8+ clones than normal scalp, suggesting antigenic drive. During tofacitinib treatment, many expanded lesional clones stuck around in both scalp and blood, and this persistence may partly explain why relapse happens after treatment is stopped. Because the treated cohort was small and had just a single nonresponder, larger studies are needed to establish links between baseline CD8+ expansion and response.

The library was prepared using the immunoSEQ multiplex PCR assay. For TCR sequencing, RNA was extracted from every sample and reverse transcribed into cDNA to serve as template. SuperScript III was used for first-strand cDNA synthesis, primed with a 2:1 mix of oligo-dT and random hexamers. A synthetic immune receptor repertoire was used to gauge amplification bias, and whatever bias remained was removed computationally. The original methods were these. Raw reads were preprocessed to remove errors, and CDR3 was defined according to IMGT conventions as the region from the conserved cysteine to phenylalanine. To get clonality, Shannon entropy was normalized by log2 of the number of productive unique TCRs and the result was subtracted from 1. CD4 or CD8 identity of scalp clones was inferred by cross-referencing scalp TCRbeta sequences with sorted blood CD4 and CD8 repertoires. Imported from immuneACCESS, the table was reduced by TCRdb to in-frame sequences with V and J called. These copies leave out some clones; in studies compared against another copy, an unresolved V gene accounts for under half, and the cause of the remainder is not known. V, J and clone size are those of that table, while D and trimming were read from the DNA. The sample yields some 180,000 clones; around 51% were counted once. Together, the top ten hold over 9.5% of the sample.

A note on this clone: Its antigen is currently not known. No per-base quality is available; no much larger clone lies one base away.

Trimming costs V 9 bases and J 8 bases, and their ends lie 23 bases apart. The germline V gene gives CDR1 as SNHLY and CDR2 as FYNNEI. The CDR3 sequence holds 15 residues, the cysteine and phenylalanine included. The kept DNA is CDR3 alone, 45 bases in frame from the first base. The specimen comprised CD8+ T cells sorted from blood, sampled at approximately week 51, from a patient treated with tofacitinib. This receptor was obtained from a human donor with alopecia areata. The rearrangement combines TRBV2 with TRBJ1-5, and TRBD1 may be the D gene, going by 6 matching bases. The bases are TGTGCCAGTTTCGCAAAACAGGGTCCCGGGGAGCCCCAGCATTTT. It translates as CASFAKQGPGEPQHF.